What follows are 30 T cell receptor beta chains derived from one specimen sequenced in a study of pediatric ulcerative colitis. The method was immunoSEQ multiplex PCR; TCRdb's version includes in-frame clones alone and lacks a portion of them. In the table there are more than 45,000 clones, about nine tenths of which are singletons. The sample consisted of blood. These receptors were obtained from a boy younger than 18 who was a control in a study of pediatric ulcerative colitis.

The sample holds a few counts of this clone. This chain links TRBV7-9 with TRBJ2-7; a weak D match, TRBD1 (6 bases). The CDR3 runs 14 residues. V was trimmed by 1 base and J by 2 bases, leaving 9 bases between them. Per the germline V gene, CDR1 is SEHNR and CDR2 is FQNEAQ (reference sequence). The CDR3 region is CASSLGQAAYEQYF. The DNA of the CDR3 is TGTGCCAGCAGCTTAGGACAGGCTGCCTACGAGCAGTACTTC. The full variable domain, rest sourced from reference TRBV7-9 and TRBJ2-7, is DTGVSQNPRHKITKRGQNVTFRCDPISEHNRLYWYRQTLGQGPEFLTYFQNEAQLEKSRLLSDRFSAERPKGSFSTLEIQRTEQGDSAMYLCASSLGQAAYEQYFGPGTRLTVT.

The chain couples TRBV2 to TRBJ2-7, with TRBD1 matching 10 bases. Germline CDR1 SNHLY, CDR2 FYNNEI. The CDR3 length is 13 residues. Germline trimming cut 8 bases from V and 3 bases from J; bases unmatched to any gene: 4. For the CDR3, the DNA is TGTGCCAGCTTTCGGGACAGGGGCTACGAGCAGTACTTC. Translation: CASFRDRGYEQYF. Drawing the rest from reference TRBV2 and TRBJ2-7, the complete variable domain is EPEVTQTPSHQVTQMGQEVILRCVPISNHLYFYWYRQILGQKVEFLVSFYNNEISEKSEIFDDQFSVERPDGSNFTLKIRSTKLEDSAMYFCASFRDRGYEQYFGPGTRLTVT.

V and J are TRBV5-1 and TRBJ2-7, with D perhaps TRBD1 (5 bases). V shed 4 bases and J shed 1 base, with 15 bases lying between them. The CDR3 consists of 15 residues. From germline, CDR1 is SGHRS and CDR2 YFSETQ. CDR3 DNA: TGCGCCAGCAGCGCGAGCATCCCAGGGTCCTACGAGCAGTACTTC. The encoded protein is CASSASIPGSYEQYF. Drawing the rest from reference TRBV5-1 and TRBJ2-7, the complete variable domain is KAGVTQTPRYLIKTRGQQVTLSCSPISGHRSVSWYQQTPGQGLQFLFEYFSETQRNKGNFPGRFSGRQFSNSRSEMNVSTLELGDSALYLCASSASIPGSYEQYFGPGTRLTVT.

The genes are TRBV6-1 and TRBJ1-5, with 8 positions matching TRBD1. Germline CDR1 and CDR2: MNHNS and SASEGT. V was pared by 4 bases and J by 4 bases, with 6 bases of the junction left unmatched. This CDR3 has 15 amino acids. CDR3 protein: CASSVTRGPNQPQHF. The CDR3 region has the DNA TGTGCCAGCAGTGTAACCAGGGGGCCTAATCAGCCCCAGCATTTT.

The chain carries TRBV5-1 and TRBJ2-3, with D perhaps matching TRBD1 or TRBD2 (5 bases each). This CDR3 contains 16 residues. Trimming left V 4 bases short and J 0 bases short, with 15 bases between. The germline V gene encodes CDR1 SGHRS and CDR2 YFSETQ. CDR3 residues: CASSTGALTSTDTQYF. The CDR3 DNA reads TGCGCCAGCAGCACCGGGGCACTGACTAGCACAGATACGCAGTATTTT.

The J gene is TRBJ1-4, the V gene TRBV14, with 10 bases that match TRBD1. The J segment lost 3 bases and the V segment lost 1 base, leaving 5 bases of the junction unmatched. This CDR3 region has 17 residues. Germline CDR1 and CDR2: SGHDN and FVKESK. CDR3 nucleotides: TGTGCCAGCAGCCAAGGGACAGGGGGACTCGCTAATGAAAAACTGTTTTTT. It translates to CASSQGTGGLANEKLFF.

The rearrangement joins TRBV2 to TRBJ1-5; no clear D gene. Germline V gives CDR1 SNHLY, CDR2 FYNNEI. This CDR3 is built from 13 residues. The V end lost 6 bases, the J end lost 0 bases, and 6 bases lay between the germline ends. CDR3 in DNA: TGTGCCAGCAGAGACAATAGCAATCAGCCCCAGCATTTT. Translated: CASRDNSNQPQHF.

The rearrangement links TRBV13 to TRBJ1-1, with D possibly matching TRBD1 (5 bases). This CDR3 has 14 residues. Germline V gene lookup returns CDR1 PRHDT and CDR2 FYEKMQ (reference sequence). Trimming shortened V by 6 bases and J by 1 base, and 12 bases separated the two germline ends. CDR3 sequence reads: CASSHGQGNTEAFF. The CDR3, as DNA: TGTGCCAGCAGTCATGGACAAGGGAACACTGAAGCTTTCTTT.

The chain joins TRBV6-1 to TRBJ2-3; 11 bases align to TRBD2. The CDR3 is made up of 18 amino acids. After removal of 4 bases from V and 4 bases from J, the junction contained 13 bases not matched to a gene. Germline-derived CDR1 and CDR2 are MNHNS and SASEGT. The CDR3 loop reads CASSVLAGGPRSSDTQYF. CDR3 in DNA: TGTGCCAGCAGTGTCCTAGCGGGGGGCCCTCGTTCATCAGATACGCAGTATTTT.

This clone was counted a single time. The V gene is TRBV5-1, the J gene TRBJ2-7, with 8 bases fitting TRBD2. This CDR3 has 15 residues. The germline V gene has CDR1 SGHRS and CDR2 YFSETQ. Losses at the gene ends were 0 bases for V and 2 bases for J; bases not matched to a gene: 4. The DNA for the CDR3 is TGCGCCAGCAGCTTGGACGGGAGGGAACCCTACGAGCAGTACTTC. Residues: CASSLDGREPYEQYF.

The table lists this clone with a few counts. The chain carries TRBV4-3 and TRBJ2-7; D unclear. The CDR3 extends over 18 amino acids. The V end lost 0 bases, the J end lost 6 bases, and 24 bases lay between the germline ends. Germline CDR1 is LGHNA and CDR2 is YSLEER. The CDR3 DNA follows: TGCGCCAGCAGCCAAGATTCTTTGGTCGGAGTGAAATCGGGCGAGCAGTACTTC. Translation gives CASSQDSLVGVKSGEQYF.

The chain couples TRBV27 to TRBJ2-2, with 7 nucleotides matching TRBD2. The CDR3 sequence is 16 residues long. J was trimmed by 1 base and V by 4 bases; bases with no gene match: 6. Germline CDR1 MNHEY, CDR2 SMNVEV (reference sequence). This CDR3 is CASSSWREGNTGELFF. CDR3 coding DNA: TGTGCCAGCAGTTCTTGGAGGGAGGGGAACACCGGGGAGCTGTTTTTT.

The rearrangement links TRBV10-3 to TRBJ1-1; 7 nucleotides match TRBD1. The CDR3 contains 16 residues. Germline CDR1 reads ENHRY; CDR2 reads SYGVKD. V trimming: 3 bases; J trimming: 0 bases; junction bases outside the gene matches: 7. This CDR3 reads CAISDRGGTLNTEAFF. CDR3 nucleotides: TGTGCCATCAGTGACAGGGGGGGTACGCTGAACACTGAAGCTTTCTTT.

This chain's CDR3 is CASSFGTGGKGTQYF. CDR3 nucleotides: TGTGCCAGCAGCTTCGGGACAGGGGGAAAAGGTACGCAGTATTTT. This rearrangement joins TRBV7-2 to TRBJ2-3; 11 bases are a match to TRBD1. Per germline, CDR1 SGHTA and CDR2 FQGNSA. This CDR3 region has 15 residues. Trimming removed 3 bases from V and 8 bases from J; junction bases left unmatched: 7.

CDR3 region: CASSAGGVGYGYTF. DNA of the CDR3: TGTGCCAGCAGTGCAGGGGGCGTCGGCTATGGCTACACCTTC. V and J are TRBV28 and TRBJ1-2, with 8 bases identical to TRBD1. The CDR3 is 14 residues long. Germline V CDR1 and CDR2: MDHEN, SYDVKM. V dropped 5 bases and J dropped 4; count of bases not matched to a gene: 6.

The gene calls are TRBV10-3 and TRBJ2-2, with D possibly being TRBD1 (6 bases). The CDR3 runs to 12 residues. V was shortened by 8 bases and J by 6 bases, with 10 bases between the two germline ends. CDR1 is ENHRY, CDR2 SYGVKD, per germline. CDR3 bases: TGTGCCATCGGCAGGGGAGCCGGGGAGCTGTTTTTT. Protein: CAIGRGAGELFF.

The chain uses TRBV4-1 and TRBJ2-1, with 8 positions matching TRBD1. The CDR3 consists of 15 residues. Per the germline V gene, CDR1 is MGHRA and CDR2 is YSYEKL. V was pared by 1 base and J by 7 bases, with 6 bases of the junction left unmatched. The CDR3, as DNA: TGCGCCAGCAGCCAAGCAGGGGGCGTTTCGAATGAGCAGTTCTTC. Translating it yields CASSQAGGVSNEQFF.

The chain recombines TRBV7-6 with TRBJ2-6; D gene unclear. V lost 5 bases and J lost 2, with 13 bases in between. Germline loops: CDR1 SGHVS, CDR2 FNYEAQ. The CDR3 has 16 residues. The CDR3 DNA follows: TGTGCCAGCAGCACGTATCCCCGGGCTGGGGCCAACGTCCTGACTTTC. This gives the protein CASSTYPRAGANVLTF.

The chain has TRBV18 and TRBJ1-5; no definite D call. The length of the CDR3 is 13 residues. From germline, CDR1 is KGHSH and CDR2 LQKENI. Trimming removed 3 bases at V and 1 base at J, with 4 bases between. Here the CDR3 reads CASSPASNQPQHF. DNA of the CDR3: TGTGCCAGCTCACCGGCGAGCAATCAGCCCCAGCATTTT.

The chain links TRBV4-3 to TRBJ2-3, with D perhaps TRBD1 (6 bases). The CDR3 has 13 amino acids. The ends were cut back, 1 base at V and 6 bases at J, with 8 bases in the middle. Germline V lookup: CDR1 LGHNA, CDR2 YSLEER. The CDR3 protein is CASSQGTADTQYF. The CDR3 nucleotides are TGCGCCAGCAGCCAAGGGACAGCGGATACGCAGTATTTT.

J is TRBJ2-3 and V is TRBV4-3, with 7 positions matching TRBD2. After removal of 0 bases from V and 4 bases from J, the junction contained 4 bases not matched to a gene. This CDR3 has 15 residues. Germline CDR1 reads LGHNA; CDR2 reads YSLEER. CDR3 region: CASSQEAGDPDTQYF. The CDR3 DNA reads TGCGCCAGCAGCCAAGAGGCGGGGGATCCAGATACGCAGTATTTT.

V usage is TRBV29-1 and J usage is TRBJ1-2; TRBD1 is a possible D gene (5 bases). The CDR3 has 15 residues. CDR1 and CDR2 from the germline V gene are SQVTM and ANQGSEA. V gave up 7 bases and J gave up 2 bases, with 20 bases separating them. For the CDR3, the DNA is TGCAGCGCTTCAGTACTAAAGACAGCAAACTATGGCTACACCTTC. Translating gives CSASVLKTANYGYTF.

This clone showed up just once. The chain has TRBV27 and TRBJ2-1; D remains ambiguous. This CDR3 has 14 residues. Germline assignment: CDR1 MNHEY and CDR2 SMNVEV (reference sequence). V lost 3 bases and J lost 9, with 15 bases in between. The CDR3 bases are TGTGCCAGCAGTTTGGTTCCTTATTTTACTGAGCAGTTCTTC. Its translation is CASSLVPYFTEQFF.

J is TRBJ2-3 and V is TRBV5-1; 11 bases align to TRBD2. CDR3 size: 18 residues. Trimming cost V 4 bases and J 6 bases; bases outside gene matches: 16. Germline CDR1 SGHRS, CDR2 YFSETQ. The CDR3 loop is CASSPVNAGTSGSDTQYF. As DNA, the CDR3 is TGCGCCAGCAGCCCCGTCAATGCCGGGACTAGCGGCTCTGATACGCAGTATTTT. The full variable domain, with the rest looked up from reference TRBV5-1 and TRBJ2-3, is KAGVTQTPRYLIKTRGQQVTLSCSPISGHRSVSWYQQTPGQGLQFLFEYFSETQRNKGNFPGRFSGRQFSNSRSEMNVSTLELGDSALYLCASSPVNAGTSGSDTQYFGPGTRLTVL.

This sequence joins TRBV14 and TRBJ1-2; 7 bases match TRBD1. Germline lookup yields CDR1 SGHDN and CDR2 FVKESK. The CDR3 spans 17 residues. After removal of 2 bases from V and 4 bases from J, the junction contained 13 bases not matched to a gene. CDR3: CASSQKTRDSPTYGYTF. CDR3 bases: TGTGCCAGCAGCCAAAAAACTAGGGACAGCCCTACCTATGGCTACACCTTC.

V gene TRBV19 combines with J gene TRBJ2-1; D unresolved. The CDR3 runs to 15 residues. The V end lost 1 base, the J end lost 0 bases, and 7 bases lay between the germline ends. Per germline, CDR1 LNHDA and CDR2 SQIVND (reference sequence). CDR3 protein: CASSIGTNSYNEQFF. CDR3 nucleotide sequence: TGTGCCAGTAGTATAGGTACTAACTCCTACAATGAGCAGTTCTTC.

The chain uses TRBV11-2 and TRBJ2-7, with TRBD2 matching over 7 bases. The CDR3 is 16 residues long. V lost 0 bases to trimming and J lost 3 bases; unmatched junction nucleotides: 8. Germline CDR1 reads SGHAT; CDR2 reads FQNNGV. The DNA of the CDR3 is TGTGCCAGCAGCTTAGATGGGGGGGGTGCATTCTACGAGCAGTACTTC. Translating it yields CASSLDGGGAFYEQYF.

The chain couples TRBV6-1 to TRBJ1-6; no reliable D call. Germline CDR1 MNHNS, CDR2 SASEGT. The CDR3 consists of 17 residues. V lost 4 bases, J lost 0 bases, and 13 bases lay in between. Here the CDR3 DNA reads TGTGCCAGCAGTGGTCAAACAATTAGCTCCTATAATTCACCCCTCCACTTT. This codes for CASSGQTISSYNSPLHF.

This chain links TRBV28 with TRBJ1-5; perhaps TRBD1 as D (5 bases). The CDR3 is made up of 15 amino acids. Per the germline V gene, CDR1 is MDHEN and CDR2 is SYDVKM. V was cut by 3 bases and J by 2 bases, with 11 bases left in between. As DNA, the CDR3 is TGTGCCAGCAGTTTTTCGAGGGGTGGCAATCAGCCCCAGCATTTT. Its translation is CASSFSRGGNQPQHF.

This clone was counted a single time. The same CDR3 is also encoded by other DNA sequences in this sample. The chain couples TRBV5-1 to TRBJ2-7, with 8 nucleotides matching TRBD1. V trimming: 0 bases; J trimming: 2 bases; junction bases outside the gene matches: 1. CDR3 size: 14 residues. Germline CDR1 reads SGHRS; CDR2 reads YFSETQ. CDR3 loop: CASSLGQGPYEQYF. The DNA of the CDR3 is TGCGCCAGCAGCTTGGGACAGGGGCCCTACGAGCAGTACTTC. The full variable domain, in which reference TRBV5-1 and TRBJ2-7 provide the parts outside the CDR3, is KAGVTQTPRYLIKTRGQQVTLSCSPISGHRSVSWYQQTPGQGLQFLFEYFSETQRNKGNFPGRFSGRQFSNSRSEMNVSTLELGDSALYLCASSLGQGPYEQYFGPGTRLTVT.